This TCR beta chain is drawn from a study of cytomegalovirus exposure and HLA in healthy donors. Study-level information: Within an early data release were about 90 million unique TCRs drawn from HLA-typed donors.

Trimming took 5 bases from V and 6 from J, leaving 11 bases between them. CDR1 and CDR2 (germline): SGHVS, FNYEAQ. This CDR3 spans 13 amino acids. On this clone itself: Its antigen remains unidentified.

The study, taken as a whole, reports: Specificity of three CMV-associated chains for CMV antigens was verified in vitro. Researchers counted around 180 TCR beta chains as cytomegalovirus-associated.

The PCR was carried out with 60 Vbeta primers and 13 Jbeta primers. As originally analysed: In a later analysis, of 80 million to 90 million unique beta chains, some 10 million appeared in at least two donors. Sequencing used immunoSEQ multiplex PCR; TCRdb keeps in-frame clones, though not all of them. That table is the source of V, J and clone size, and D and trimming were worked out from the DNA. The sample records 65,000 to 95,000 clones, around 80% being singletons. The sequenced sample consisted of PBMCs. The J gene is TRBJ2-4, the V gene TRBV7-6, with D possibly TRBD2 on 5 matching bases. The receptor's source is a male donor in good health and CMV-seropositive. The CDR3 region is CASSAPGINIQYF. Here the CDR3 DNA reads TGTGCCAGCAGCGCCCCCGGGATAAACATTCAGTACTTC.